The 32 T cell receptor beta chains in this list originate from one sample, sequenced in a study of PD-L1 blockade in urothelial cancer. Time point reported: pretreatment peripheral blood. Clones were sequenced by immunoSEQ multiplex PCR, and TCRdb holds only the in-frame ones, with some missing. The sample carries under 20,000 clones, 70% to 90% recorded once. The sequenced sample was PBMCs, obtained around atezolizumab (anti-PD-L1) treatment. Receptors were obtained from a man aged 70-80 years with urothelial cancer.

V and J are TRBV6-6 and TRBJ1-5, with 9 bases identical to TRBD1. The CDR3 runs 13 residues. V lost 9 bases and J lost 5; bases outside the gene matches: 5. CDR1 is MNHNY, CDR2 SVGAGI, per germline (reference sequence). The CDR3, as DNA: TGTGCCAGTGGGGACAGGGCAGATCAGCCCCAGCATTTT. It yields the protein CASGDRADQPQHF.

The chain has TRBV11-3 and TRBJ2-3; D perhaps matches TRBD2 (6 bases). Germline V gene sequence: CDR1 SGHNT, CDR2 YENEEA. Trimming took 4 bases from V and 12 from J, leaving 17 bases between them. The CDR3 covers 13 residues. DNA for the CDR3: TGTGCCAGCAGCTACAACAACGGCGGGGTCCAGTATTTT. Its protein product is CASSYNNGGVQYF.

This chain links TRBV4-1 with TRBJ1-6; 8 bases map to TRBD1. CDR3 length equals 16 residues. In germline, CDR1 is MGHRA, CDR2 YSYEKL. The trim removed 4 bases at V and 9 bases at J, leaving 11 bases unmatched. CDR3 sequence (DNA): TGCGCCAGCAGCCTCAGGGGGCTCAGCTTGGCTTCACCCCTCCACTTT. Residues: CASSLRGLSLASPLHF.

The V call is TRBV2, the J call TRBJ2-4; weak D call: TRBD1 (5 bases). CDR1 and CDR2 (germline): SNHLY, FYNNEI. CDR3 size: 11 residues. Trimming left V 8 bases short and J 7 bases short, with 9 bases between. The CDR3 nucleotides read TGTGCCAGCCTAGACAGCAACATTCAGTACTTC. Amino acid sequence: CASLDSNIQYF.

J is TRBJ2-5 and V is TRBV27; a weak D match, TRBD2 (6 bases). V shed 6 bases and J shed 4 bases, with 21 bases lying between them. This CDR3 is built from 16 residues. Germline CDR1 reads MNHEY; CDR2 reads SMNVEV (reference sequence). The CDR3 DNA reads TGTGCCAGCAGCCTGCTCCGGGACTCCCCGAGAGAGACCCAGTACTTC. It encodes CASSLLRDSPRETQYF.

This clone has just a few counts. The genes are TRBV5-5 and TRBJ1-6, with D tentatively TRBD1 (6 bases). Between the trimmed V and J ends, which lost 0 bases and 6 bases, there was a span of 13 bases. Germline V gene lookup returns CDR1 SGHKS and CDR2 YYEKEE (reference sequence). This CDR3 is built from 16 residues. CDR3 sequence reads: CASSLAGGPGNSPLHF. The CDR3 bases are TGTGCCAGCAGCTTGGCTGGGGGCCCGGGTAATTCACCCCTCCACTTT.

The J gene is TRBJ2-3, the V gene TRBV6-1, with no clear D. The CDR3 sequence is 11 residues long. Per the germline V gene, CDR1 is MNHNS and CDR2 is SASEGT. V shed 6 bases and J shed 6 bases, with 7 bases lying between them. CDR3 residues: CASRNSDTQYF. The CDR3 DNA reads as TGTGCCAGCAGGAACAGCGATACGCAGTATTTT.

The genes are TRBV19 and TRBJ2-5; TRBD1 might be the D (6 bases). The CDR3 totals 13 residues. The ends were cut back, 4 bases at V and 4 bases at J, with 10 bases in the middle. CDR1 is LNHDA, CDR2 SQIVND, per germline (reference sequence). CDR3 coding DNA: TGTGCCAGTAGTAGGGGGCAGTTAGAGACCCAGTACTTC. Translation gives CASSRGQLETQYF.

V is TRBV2 and J is TRBJ2-1, with 12 bases matching TRBD2. CDR3 length: 19 amino acids. Trimming took 6 bases from V and 0 from J; bases not matched to a gene: 12. Per germline, CDR1 SNHLY and CDR2 FYNNEI. The CDR3 coding sequence is TGTGCCAGCAGCATCCCGGGACTAGCGGGTACTAGCTCCTACAATGAGCAGTTCTTC. The encoded protein is CASSIPGLAGTSSYNEQFF. Based on the CDR3 plus reference TRBV2 and TRBJ2-1, the full variable domain is EPEVTQTPSHQVTQMGQEVILRCVPISNHLYFYWYRQILGQKVEFLVSFYNNEISEKSEIFDDQFSVERPDGSNFTLKIRSTKLEDSAMYFCASSIPGLAGTSSYNEQFFGPGTRLTVL.

The chain links TRBV2 to TRBJ2-2; D may be TRBD1 (5 bases). V was shortened by 3 bases and J by 0 bases, with 11 bases between the two germline ends. The CDR3 contains 16 residues. Germline assignment: CDR1 SNHLY and CDR2 FYNNEI. The CDR3 sequence is CASSESRVANTGELFF. The CDR3, as DNA: TGTGCCAGCAGTGAGAGCAGGGTCGCGAACACCGGGGAGCTGTTTTTT.

On this clone itself: Germline is not matched at one junction end, which may reflect a read error. For the CDR3, the DNA is TGTGCCAGCGGGGGGTCCGTTCTCTTC. Its protein is CASGGSVLF. The chain combines TRBV28 with TRBJ2-1, with D maybe TRBD2 (6 bases). There are 9 residues in the CDR3. Germline V lookup: CDR1 MDHEN, CDR2 SYDVKM.

V and J are TRBV27 and TRBJ1-1; D might be TRBD1 (6 bases). V shed 3 bases and J shed 4 bases, with 9 bases lying between them. The CDR3 sequence is 13 residues long. Looked up from germline, CDR1 is MNHEY and CDR2 is SMNVEV (reference sequence). Written as DNA, the CDR3 is TGTGCCAGCAGTTTCCGAGGGGGCACTGAAGCTTTCTTT. This codes for CASSFRGGTEAFF.

The chain couples TRBV7-9 to TRBJ1-4; 9 bases line up with TRBD1. Trimming at V came to 0 bases and at J to 8 bases, leaving 10 bases not matched to a gene. This CDR3 is 17 amino acids long. Per germline, CDR1 SEHNR and CDR2 FQNEAQ (reference sequence). The chain's CDR3 is CASSLAVGTGGSEKLFF. Here the CDR3 DNA reads TGTGCCAGCAGCTTAGCGGTGGGAACAGGGGGCTCGGAAAAACTGTTTTTT.

This chain's CDR3 is CASAFSGNYEQYF. The CDR3 coding sequence is TGTGCCAGCGCATTTAGCGGCAACTACGAGCAGTACTTC. This chain joins TRBV11-1 and TRBJ2-7; possible D gene TRBD2, 6 bases. The CDR3 is made up of 13 amino acids. CDR1 SGHAT and CDR2 FQDESV come from the germline V gene (reference sequence). The V end lost 8 bases, the J end lost 3 bases, and 14 bases lay between the germline ends.

The chain carries TRBV15 and TRBJ1-4; D not certain. The CDR3 has 15 amino acids. With 2 bases removed from V and 5 bases from J, the gap between germline ends came to 12 bases. Germline CDR1 reads LNHNV; CDR2 reads YYDKDF (reference sequence). CDR3 DNA sequence: TGTGCCACCAGCAGAAGGACTGCAGAGAATGAAAAACTGTTTTTT. This codes for CATSRRTAENEKLFF.

The CDR3 DNA reads TGTGCCAGCACCCAAATGGGACAGGGATTTAACTATGGCTACACCTTC. Residues: CASTQMGQGFNYGYTF. The rearrangement links TRBV6-6 to TRBJ1-2; 9 nucleotides align to TRBD1. In germline, CDR1 is MNHNY, CDR2 SVGAGI (reference sequence). The CDR3 is 16 amino acids. The trim removed 7 bases at V and 1 base at J, leaving 10 bases unmatched.

This clone was observed a single time. The rearrangement uses TRBV7-9 and TRBJ1-1; 9 bases map to TRBD1. The CDR3 has 16 amino acids. Germline lookup yields CDR1 SEHNR and CDR2 FQNEAQ (reference sequence). V gave up 0 bases and J gave up 11 bases; unmatched junction bases: 13. CDR3 sequence: CASSLAGTGRNRRAFF. The CDR3 DNA follows: TGTGCCAGCAGCTTAGCCGGGACAGGGAGGAATCGGAGGGCTTTCTTT.

There are a few counts of this clone. The chain links TRBV4-1 to TRBJ2-6; 8 bases align to TRBD1. CDR3 size: 17 residues. V shed 5 bases and J 2 bases; nucleotides not matched to a gene: 8. Germline values: CDR1 MGHRA, CDR2 YSYEKL. The CDR3 spells CASSYGQGGTGANVLTF. CDR3 DNA: TGCGCCAGCAGCTATGGACAGGGCGGGACTGGGGCCAACGTCCTGACTTTC.

This clone came up once. Here the CDR3 DNA reads TGTGCCAGCAGCTTGGGGGCTAGCGGGGGGCTCACCGGGGAGCTGTTTTTT. This codes for CASSLGASGGLTGELFF. This rearrangement joins TRBV5-4 to TRBJ2-2, with TRBD2 matching 11 bases. Germline CDR1 reads SGHNT; CDR2 reads YYREEE (reference sequence). The CDR3 sequence is 17 residues long. The ends lost 0 bases at V and 4 bases at J; junction bases unmatched: 5.

This chain connects TRBV27 to TRBJ1-6, with 7 positions matching TRBD1. CDR1 and CDR2 from the germline V gene are MNHEY and SMNVEV (reference sequence). CDR3 size: 13 residues. Germline trimming cut 10 bases from V and 0 bases from J; bases unmatched to any gene: 0. This CDR3 is CATGGSYNSPLHF. CDR3 DNA sequence: TGTGCCACAGGGGGCTCCTATAATTCACCCCTCCACTTT.

The rearrangement uses TRBV5-1 and TRBJ2-1; TRBD1 aligns across 7 bases. V dropped 4 bases and J dropped 2; count of bases not matched to a gene: 3. Germline V gives CDR1 SGHRS, CDR2 YFSETQ. The CDR3 totals 14 residues. As DNA, the CDR3 is TGCGCCAGCAGCCCGGGACAGACCTACAATGAGCAGTTCTTC. This codes for CASSPGQTYNEQFF.

V gene TRBV7-6 combines with J gene TRBJ2-7; D is undetermined. Trimming left V 8 bases short and J 3 bases short, with 20 bases between. This CDR3 is 15 amino acids long. Germline V gene lookup returns CDR1 SGHVS and CDR2 FNYEAQ. In DNA form, the CDR3 reads TGTGCCAGCTCGTCGGAAGCCGGGTCCAACTACGAGCAGTACTTC. Its translation: CASSSEAGSNYEQYF.

V gene TRBV19 combines with J gene TRBJ1-5; maybe TRBD1 (6 bases). Between the trimmed V and J ends, which lost 1 base and 9 bases, there was a span of 16 bases. CDR3 size: 15 residues. Germline CDR1 LNHDA, CDR2 SQIVND (reference sequence). CDR3: CASSIGTDSITPQHF. CDR3 DNA sequence: TGTGCCAGTAGTATAGGGACAGACTCCATCACGCCCCAGCATTTT.

Remarks on this clone: Sequence at one end of the junction differs from germline and may be a read error. This chain uses TRBV5-6 with TRBJ1-1; the D gene is possibly TRBD1 (5 bases). The CDR3 covers 15 residues. Germline lookup yields CDR1 SGHDT and CDR2 YYEEEE. The CDR3: CTSSLGEGLNTEAFF. The DNA of the CDR3 is TGTACCAGCAGCTTGGGGGAGGGTTTGAACACTGAAGCTTTCTTT.

The chain employs TRBV4-1 and TRBJ2-1; 10 bases are shared with TRBD2. Unmatched junction bases numbered 4, after V lost 1 base and J lost 4 bases. CDR3 length: 16 amino acids. Germline-derived CDR1 and CDR2 are MGHRA and YSYEKL. CDR3 sequence (DNA): TGCGCCAGCAGCCAAGTTAGCGGGGGGTATTACAATGAGCAGTTCTTC. This translates into CASSQVSGGYYNEQFF.

The gene calls are TRBV30 and TRBJ1-1; D may be TRBD1 (5 bases). This CDR3 comprises 14 residues. V was pared by 5 bases and J by 4 bases, with 17 bases between. Per the germline V gene, CDR1 is GTSNPN and CDR2 is SVGIG (reference sequence). The CDR3 DNA sequence: TGTGCCTGGGGAAAAACGGCGGGACTCACTGAAGCTTTCTTT. Translated, it gives CAWGKTAGLTEAFF.

This chain uses TRBV10-1 with TRBJ1-5, with a possible D match to TRBD1 (6 bases). This CDR3 has 13 amino acids. Germline CDR1 is WNHNN and CDR2 is SYGVQD (reference sequence). The V gene lost 6 bases and the J gene lost 7 bases, with 13 bases spanning the gap. CDR3 loop: CASSPNRDQPQHF. In DNA form, the CDR3 reads TGCGCCAGCAGCCCCAACAGGGACCAGCCCCAGCATTTT.

This chain joins TRBV4-1 and TRBJ2-7, with 12 nucleotides matching TRBD2. This CDR3 is built from 19 residues. Looked up from germline, CDR1 is MGHRA and CDR2 is YSYEKL. Losses at the gene ends were 0 bases for V and 4 bases for J; bases not matched to a gene: 13. The CDR3 is CASSQEVGLAGGPRYEQYF. As DNA, the CDR3 is TGCGCCAGCAGCCAAGAGGTTGGGCTAGCGGGGGGGCCTAGGTACGAGCAGTACTTC.

The chain employs TRBV14 and TRBJ1-4; 9 bases line up with TRBD1. Germline trimming cut 5 bases from V and 1 base from J; bases unmatched to any gene: 5. The CDR3 is made up of 16 amino acids. CDR1 SGHDN and CDR2 FVKESK come from the germline V gene. As DNA, the CDR3 is TGTGCCAGCAGCGAGGACAGGGGCCTAACTAATGAAAAACTGTTTTTT. Its protein product is CASSEDRGLTNEKLFF. Combining the CDR3 with reference TRBV14 and TRBJ1-4 gives the whole variable domain EAGVTQFPSHSVIEKGQTVTLRCDPISGHDNLYWYRRVMGKEIKFLLHFVKESKQDESGMPNNRFLAERTGGTYSTLKVQPAELEDSGVYFCASSEDRGLTNEKLFFGSGTQLSVL.

The chain has TRBV15 and TRBJ1-4, with 9 bases fitting TRBD1. The CDR3 has 16 amino acids. The V gene's germline CDR1 is LNHNV and CDR2 YYDKDF (reference sequence). V gave up 1 base and J gave up 4 bases; unmatched junction bases: 4. CDR3 bases: TGTGCCACCAGCAGAGGGGGACAGGGCCTTAATGAAAAACTGTTTTTT. It codes for CATSRGGQGLNEKLFF.

The chain couples TRBV7-2 to TRBJ2-1; a possible D gene is TRBD2 (6 bases). The CDR3 totals 15 residues. Per the germline V gene, CDR1 is SGHTA and CDR2 is FQGNSA. Deletions cut 5 bases from V and 2 bases from J, with 13 bases between. CDR3 nucleotide sequence: TGTGCCAGCAGCGTCCGGGACTCCCCCTACAATGAGCAGTTCTTC. Its protein product is CASSVRDSPYNEQFF.

The CDR3 spells CASSFLGTSGGLAKNIQYF. Here the CDR3 DNA reads TGTGCCAGCAGCTTCCTCGGGACTAGCGGGGGCCTAGCCAAAAACATTCAGTACTTC. The chain joins TRBV11-2 to TRBJ2-4; 14 bases align to TRBD2. CDR3 length: 19 residues. J was trimmed by 0 bases and V by 3 bases; bases with no gene match: 7. Germline V gives CDR1 SGHAT, CDR2 FQNNGV. Full variable domain (rest looked up from reference TRBV11-2 and TRBJ2-4): EAGVAQSPRYKIIEKRQSVAFWCNPISGHATLYWYQQILGQGPKLLIQFQNNGVVDDSQLPKDRFSAERLKGVDSTLKIQPAKLEDSAVYLCASSFLGTSGGLAKNIQYFGAGTRLSVL.